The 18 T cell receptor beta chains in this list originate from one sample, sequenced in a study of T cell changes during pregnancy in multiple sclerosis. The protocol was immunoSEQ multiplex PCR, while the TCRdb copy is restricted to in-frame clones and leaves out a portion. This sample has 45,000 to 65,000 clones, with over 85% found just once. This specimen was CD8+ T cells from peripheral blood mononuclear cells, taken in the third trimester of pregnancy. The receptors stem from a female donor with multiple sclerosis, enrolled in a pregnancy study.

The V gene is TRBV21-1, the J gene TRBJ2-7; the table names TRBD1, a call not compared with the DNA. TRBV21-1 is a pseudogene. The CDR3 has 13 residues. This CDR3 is CASTKGGGYEQYF. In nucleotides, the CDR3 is TGTGCCAGCACCAAAGGGGGCGGCTACGAGCAGTACTTC.

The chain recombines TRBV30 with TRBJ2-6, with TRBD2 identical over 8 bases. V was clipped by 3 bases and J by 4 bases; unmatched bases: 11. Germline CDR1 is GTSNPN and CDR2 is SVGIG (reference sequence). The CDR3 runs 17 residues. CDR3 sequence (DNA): TGTGCCTGGAGCGCCGGGGGGGTAACCTTGGGGGCCAACGTCCTGACTTTC. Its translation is CAWSAGGVTLGANVLTF.

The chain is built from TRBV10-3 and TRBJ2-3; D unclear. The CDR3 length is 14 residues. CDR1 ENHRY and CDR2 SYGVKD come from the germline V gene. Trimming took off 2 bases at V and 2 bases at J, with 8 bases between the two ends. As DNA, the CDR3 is TGTGCCATCAGTGAGACCAGAACCACAGATACGCAGTATTTT. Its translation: CAISETRTTDTQYF.

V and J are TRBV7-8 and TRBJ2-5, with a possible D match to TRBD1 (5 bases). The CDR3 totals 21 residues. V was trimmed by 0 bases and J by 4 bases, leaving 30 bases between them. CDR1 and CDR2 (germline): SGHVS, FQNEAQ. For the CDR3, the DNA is TGTGCCAGCAGCTTAGCGCTAAGATGGGGCGGCTTATCAAAAATGGGAGAGACCCAGTACTTC. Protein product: CASSLALRWGGLSKMGETQYF.

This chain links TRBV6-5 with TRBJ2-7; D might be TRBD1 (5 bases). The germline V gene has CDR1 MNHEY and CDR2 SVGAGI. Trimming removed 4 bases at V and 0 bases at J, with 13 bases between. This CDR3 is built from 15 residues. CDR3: CASSLRVDSSYEQYF. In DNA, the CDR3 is TGTGCCAGCAGTTTACGGGTCGACAGCTCCTACGAGCAGTACTTC.

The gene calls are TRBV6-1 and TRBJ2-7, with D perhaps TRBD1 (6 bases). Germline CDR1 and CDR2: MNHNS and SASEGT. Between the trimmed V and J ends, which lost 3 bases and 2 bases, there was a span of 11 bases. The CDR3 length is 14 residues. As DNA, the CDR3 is TGTGCCAGCAGTGACCCGGGACACACCTACGAGCAGTACTTC. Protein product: CASSDPGHTYEQYF.

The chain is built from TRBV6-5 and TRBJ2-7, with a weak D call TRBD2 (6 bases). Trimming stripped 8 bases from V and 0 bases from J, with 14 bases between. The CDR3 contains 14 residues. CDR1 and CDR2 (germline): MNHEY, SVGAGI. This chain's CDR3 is CASSLQEGSYEQYF. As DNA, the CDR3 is TGTGCCAGCTCATTACAGGAGGGCTCCTACGAGCAGTACTTC.

The CDR3 DNA reads as TGTGCCAGCAGTTTAGGGGGCAGCCGGTACGAGCAGTACTTC. Translation gives CASSLGGSRYEQYF. J is TRBJ2-7 and V is TRBV27; the D gene is possibly TRBD1 (6 bases). V lost 2 bases and J 4 bases, leaving 12 bases between the germline ends. The CDR3 extends over 14 amino acids. Germline lookup yields CDR1 MNHEY and CDR2 SMNVEV (reference sequence).

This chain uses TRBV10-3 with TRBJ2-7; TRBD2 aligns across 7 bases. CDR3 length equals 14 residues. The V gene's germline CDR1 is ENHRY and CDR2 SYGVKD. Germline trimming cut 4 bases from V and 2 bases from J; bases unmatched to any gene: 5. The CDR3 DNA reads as TGTGCCATCAGTGGGGGGACTACTGCCTACGAGCAGTACTTC. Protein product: CAISGGTTAYEQYF.

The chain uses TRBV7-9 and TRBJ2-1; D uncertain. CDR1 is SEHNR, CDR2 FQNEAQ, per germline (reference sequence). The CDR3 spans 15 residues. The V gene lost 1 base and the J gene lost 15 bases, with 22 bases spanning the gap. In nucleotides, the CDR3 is TGTGCCAGCAGCTTAGAAGGAGCTTCAAGGCACCGTTTGTTCTTC. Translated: CASSLEGASRHRLFF.

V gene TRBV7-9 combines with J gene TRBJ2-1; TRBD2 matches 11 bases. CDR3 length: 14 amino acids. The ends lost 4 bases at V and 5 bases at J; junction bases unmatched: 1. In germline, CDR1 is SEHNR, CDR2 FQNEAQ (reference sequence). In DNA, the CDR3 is TGTGCCAGCAGCTCTAGCGGGAGGAACAATGAGCAGTTCTTC. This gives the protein CASSSSGRNNEQFF.

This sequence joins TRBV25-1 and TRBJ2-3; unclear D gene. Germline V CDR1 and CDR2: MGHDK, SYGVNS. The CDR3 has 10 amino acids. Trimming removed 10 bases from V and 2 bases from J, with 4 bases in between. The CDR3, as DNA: TGTGCCACCCTCACAGATACGCAGTATTTT. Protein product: CATLTDTQYF.

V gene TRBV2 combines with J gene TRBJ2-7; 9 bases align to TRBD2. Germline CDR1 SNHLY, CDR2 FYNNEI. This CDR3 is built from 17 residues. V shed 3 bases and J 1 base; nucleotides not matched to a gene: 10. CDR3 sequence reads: CASSDLAGADLSYEQYF. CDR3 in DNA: TGTGCCAGCAGTGATTTAGCGGGAGCAGATTTATCCTACGAGCAGTACTTC.

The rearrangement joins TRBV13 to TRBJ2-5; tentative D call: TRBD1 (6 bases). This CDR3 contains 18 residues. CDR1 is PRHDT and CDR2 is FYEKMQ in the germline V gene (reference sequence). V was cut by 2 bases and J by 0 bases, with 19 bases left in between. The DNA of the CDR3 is TGTGCCAGCAGCTTACTTCTGGGGGCGGCAGCAGACCAAGAGACCCAGTACTTC. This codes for CASSLLLGAAADQETQYF. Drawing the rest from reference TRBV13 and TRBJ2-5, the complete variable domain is AAGVIQSPRHLIKEKRETATLKCYPIPRHDTVYWYQQGPGQDPQFLISFYEKMQSDKGSIPDRFSAQQFSDYHSELNMSSLELGDSALYFCASSLLLGAAADQETQYFGPGTRLLVL.

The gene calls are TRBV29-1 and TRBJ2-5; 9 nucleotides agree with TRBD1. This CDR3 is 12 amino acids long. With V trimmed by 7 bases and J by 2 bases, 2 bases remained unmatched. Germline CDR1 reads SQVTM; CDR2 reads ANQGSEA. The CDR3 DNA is TGCAGCGCGGACAGGGGTCAAGAGACCCAGTACTTC. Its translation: CSADRGQETQYF.

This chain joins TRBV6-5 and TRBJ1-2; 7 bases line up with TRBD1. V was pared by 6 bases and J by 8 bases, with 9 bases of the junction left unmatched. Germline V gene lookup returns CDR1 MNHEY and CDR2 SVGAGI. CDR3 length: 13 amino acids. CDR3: CASSPGQTYGYTF. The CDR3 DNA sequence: TGTGCCAGCAGCCCGGGACAGACCTACGGCTACACCTTC.

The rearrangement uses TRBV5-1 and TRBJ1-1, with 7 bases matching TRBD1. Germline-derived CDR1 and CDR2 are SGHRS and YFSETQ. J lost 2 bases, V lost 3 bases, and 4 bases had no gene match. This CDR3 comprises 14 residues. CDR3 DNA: TGCGCCAGCAGCTCCCAGGGGGTTAACACTGAAGCTTTCTTT. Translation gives CASSSQGVNTEAFF.

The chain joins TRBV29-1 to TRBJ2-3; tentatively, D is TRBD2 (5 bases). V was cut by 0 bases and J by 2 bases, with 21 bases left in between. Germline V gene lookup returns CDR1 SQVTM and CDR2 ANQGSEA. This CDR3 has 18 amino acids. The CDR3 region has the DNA TGCAGCGTTGAAGAGTATTACTCCCGGGCTAGCCCCACAGATACGCAGTATTTT. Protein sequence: CSVEEYYSRASPTDTQYF.